The 6 T cell receptor beta chains given below trace back to one sample, sequenced in a study of blood T cell repertoires in COVID-19. Only in-frame clones appear in the TCRdb table, and some are missing; sequencing was by immunoSEQ multiplex PCR. The sample contains roughly 52,000 clones, about 86% of which appear only once. Sequencing was done on a sample of peripheral blood. These receptors all come from a human donor in a cohort sampled during active COVID-19.

The V call is TRBV19, the J call TRBJ1-2; D uncertain. V was trimmed by 7 bases and J by 2 bases, leaving 17 bases between them. Germline V lookup: CDR1 LNHDA, CDR2 SQIVND (reference sequence). This CDR3 is 15 amino acids long. The CDR3 DNA is TGTGCCAGTAATTTAGGTACCCGGCGGAACTATGGCTACACCTTC. Its translation is CASNLGTRRNYGYTF.

This clone was seen more than once but under ten times. The V and J genes are TRBV15 and TRBJ2-5; TRBD2 is a possible D gene (7 bases). The V end lost 1 base, the J end lost 9 bases, and 21 bases lay between the germline ends. Germline V gene data show CDR1 as LNHNV and CDR2 as YYDKDF (reference sequence). The CDR3 consists of 16 residues. In nucleotides, the CDR3 is TGTGCCACCAGCAGAGGCGAGGGGGGGAGAGTTAGGTCCCAGTACTTC. Amino acid sequence: CATSRGEGGRVRSQYF.

This chain uses TRBV5-4 with TRBJ1-2, with D tentatively TRBD1 (6 bases). Trimming took 0 bases from V and 0 from J, leaving 15 bases between them. The CDR3 runs 17 residues. Germline CDR1 and CDR2: SGHNT and YYREEE (reference sequence). This CDR3 is CASSLAQGSRANYGYTF. The CDR3, as DNA: TGTGCCAGCAGCTTGGCCCAGGGGTCCAGAGCTAACTATGGCTACACCTTC.

The gene calls are TRBV21-1 and TRBJ2-7; TRBD2 is the table's D call and was not checked against the DNA. TRBV21-1 is classified as a pseudogene. There are 20 residues in the CDR3. The CDR3 reads CASSPQSRTSGASCPYEQYF. The CDR3 nucleotides read TGTGCCAGCAGCCCCCAGTCGAGGACTAGCGGGGCATCTTGCCCCTACGAGCAGTACTTC.

The rearrangement joins TRBV7-9 to TRBJ2-2, with 12 bases that match TRBD2. The CDR3 spans 18 residues. The germline CDR1 and CDR2 sequences are SEHNR and FQNEAQ (reference sequence). After removal of 4 bases from V and 0 bases from J, the junction contained 6 bases not matched to a gene. The CDR3 sequence is CASSSRGLAGTNTGELFF. The DNA for the CDR3 is TGTGCCAGCAGCTCCCGAGGACTAGCGGGGACGAACACCGGGGAGCTGTTTTTT.

The chain carries TRBV7-9 and TRBJ1-5; D uncertain. The CDR3 contains 12 residues. Germline V CDR1 and CDR2: SEHNR, FQNEAQ (reference sequence). With 4 bases removed from V and 5 bases from J, the gap between germline ends came to 6 bases. The CDR3 nucleotides read TGTGCCAGCAGCTCCCTTGATCAGCCCCAGCATTTT. Translated: CASSSLDQPQHF.